The clone carrying this T cell receptor beta chain was observed once. What it recognizes is unknown. This specimen belongs to a study of cytomegalovirus exposure and HLA in healthy donors. About the research overall: Among the 398 donors who were genotyped, approximately 76% fell in the genetic ancestry cluster that is associated with self-reported Caucasian donors.

V lost 0 bases to trimming and J lost 9 bases; unmatched junction nucleotides: 4. Germline V gives CDR1 MRHNA, CDR2 SNTAGT. CDR3 size: 15 residues. PCR employed 60 Vbeta and 13 Jbeta primers. Generated by immunoSEQ multiplex PCR, the TCRdb table keeps only in-frame clones and is missing some. The profile shows around 150,000 clones, approximately 70% of them singletons. Findings of the study overall: Reports state that TCR beta sequences accurately predicted most subjects' HLA-A and HLA-B alleles. Rarity characterized most TCR sequences, yet some public TCRs appeared in many donors. Upon later analysis, TCR association rates were observed to vary by HLA locus, being highest for DRB1 and lowest for HLA-C.

This chain joins TRBV6-4 and TRBJ2-1; 11 bases align to TRBD2. The sequence came from a man aged 40-55 years in good health and CMV-seropositive. Sequenced sample: PBMCs. The CDR3 reads CASSDSSGGAGEQFF. The CDR3 bases are TGTGCCAGCAGTGACTCTAGCGGGGGGGCCGGTGAGCAGTTCTTC.